Listed below are T cell receptor beta chains from one sample, sequenced in a study of neurological immune-mediated disorders. Using its own MiXCR run on the 5' RACE reads, TCRdb lists one record per CDR3 protein. The sample has over 65,000 distinct CDR3 sequences; 2.5% to 3% are singletons. The sequenced material came from PBMCs. Receptor source: a woman younger than 45 with multiple sclerosis. CDR3s leave out the opening cysteine and the closing phenylalanine or tryptophan. The order of the fields is CDR3 protein, V gene, J gene, clone size. Each size is once, few or many counts, or a class when the clone is expanded.

RALPGQGAYEQY	TRBV20-1	TRBJ2-7	many
ASSPIGGGSFNEQF	TRBV7-9	TRBJ2-1	many
ASSLPGGPQPQH	TRBV6-6	TRBJ1-5	many
AISEGDEQY	TRBV10-3	TRBJ2-7	many
SVAGWVPGEQY	TRBV29-1	TRBJ2-7	many
ASSLTYGGSSHEQY	TRBV7-9	TRBJ2-7	many
ASSSSSGYNEQF	TRBV12-3/TRBV12-4	TRBJ2-1	few
SVPSRDQTQY	TRBV20-1	TRBJ2-3	many
ASSSGTRIGQPQH	TRBV27	TRBJ1-5	many
ASGSVNEQF	TRBV12-3/TRBV12-4	TRBJ2-1	many